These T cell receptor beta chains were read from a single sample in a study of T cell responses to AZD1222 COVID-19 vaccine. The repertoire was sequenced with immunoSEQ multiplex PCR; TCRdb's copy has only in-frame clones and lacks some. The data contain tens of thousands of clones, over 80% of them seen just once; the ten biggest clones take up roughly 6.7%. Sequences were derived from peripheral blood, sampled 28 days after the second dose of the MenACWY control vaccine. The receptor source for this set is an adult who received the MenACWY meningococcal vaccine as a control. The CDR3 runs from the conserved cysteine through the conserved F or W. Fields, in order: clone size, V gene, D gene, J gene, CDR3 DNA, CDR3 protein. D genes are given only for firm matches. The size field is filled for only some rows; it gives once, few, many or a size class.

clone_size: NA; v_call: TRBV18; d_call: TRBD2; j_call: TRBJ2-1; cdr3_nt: TGTGCCAGCTCACCCGGACTAGCGGGAGGAGAGGGGAATGAGCAGTTCTTC; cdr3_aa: CASSPGLAGGEGNEQFF
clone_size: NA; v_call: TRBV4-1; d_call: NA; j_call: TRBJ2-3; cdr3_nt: TGCGCCAGCAGGCGAGGCGAGGGCCCCACCAATTTAATATTT; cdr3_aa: CASRRGEGPTNLIF
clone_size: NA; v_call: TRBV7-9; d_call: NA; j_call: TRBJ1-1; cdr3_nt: TGTGCCAGCAGCGCAACCGCGGTCCCCGACACTGAAGCTTTCTTT; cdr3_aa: CASSATAVPDTEAFF
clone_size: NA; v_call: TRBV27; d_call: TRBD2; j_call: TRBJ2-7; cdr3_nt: TGTGCCAGCAGTTTGGCCGCGGGAGGGTTTTACGAGCAGTACTTC; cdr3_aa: CASSLAAGGFYEQYF
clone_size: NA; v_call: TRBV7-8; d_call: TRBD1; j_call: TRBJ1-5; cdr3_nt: TGTGCCAGCAGCCCTAAGAGGGACAGTTTTAATCAGCCCCAGCATTTT; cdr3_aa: CASSPKRDSFNQPQHF
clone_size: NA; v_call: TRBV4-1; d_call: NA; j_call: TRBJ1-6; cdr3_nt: TGCGCCAGCAGCCAGACCCCGGGGCAGGGTAACTCACCCCTCCACTTT; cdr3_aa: CASSQTPGQGNSPLHF
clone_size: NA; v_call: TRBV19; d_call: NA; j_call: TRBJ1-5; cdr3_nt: TGTGCCAGTAGCAGAGGATCAGGGGTTGATCAGCCCCAGCATTTT; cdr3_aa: CASSRGSGVDQPQHF
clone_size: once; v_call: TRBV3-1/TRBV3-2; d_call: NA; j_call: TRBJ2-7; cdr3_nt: TGTGCCAGCAGCCCATGGCTCCTTAACAGGTACGAGCAGTACTTC; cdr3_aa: CASSPWLLNRYEQYF
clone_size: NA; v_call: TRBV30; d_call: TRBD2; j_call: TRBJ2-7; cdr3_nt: TGTGCCTGGAAGCGGGGTTACTACGAGCAGTACTTC; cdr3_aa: CAWKRGYYEQYF
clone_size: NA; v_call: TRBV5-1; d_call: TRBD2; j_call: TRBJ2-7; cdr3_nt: TGCGCCAGCAGCTTGTCGACACCAGGACTAGCCGGGTTCTCCTACGAGCAGTACTTC; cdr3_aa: CASSLSTPGLAGFSYEQYF
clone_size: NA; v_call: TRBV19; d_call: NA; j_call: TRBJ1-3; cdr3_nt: TGTGCCAGTACTCTAATCGAGGGGTCCGGAAACACCATATATTTT; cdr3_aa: CASTLIEGSGNTIYF
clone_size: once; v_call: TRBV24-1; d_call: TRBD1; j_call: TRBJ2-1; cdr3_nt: TGTGCCACCGGGGCAGACAGGGGCAATGAGCAGTTCTTC; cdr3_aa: CATGADRGNEQFF
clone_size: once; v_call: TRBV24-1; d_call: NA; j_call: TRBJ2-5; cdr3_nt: TGTGCCACCAGTGATCCGGGACGGCCACAAGAGACCCAGTACTTC; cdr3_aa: CATSDPGRPQETQYF
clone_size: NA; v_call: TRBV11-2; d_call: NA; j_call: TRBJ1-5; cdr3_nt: TGTGCCAGCAGCTTAGATGGGAAACAGGGAGGTGGCAATCAGCCCCAGCATTTT; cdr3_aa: CASSLDGKQGGGNQPQHF
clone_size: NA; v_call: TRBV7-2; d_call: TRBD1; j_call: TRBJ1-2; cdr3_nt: TGTGCCAGCAGCTTCGGTGGGACAGGGGGCGGGTATGGCTACACCTTC; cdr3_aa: CASSFGGTGGGYGYTF
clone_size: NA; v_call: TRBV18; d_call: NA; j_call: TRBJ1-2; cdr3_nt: TGTGCCAGCTCACCTAGCGGGGGTTATGGCTACACCTTC; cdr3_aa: CASSPSGGYGYTF